This T cell receptor (beta chain) was obtained from a study of early T cells in non-severe SARS-CoV-2 infection. TCRdb re-called the 5' RACE reads with MiXCR, one entry per CDR3 protein. The table has about 58,000 distinct CDR3 sequences, around 13% seen once. This CDR3 is 14 amino acids long. Looked up from germline, CDR1 is SGHVS and CDR2 is FQNEAQ. The V segment lost 3 bases and the J segment 9 bases; nucleotides outside the gene matches: 9. Sample: whole blood, taken at baseline. This receptor was taken from an adult who was a healthcare worker with PCR-confirmed SARS-CoV-2 infection or an uninfected control (not recorded which). The donor label of this sample is uncertain. The V call is TRBV7-8, the J call TRBJ2-3, with 7 positions matching TRBD2. The CDR3 here is CASSLNSLGGTQYF. The CDR3 DNA reads TGTGCCAGCAGCTTGAACTCTTTGGGGGGGACGCAGTATTTT.